This T cell receptor (beta chain) was sequenced in a study of T cell responses to AZD1222 COVID-19 vaccine. Broader study findings: Donor demographics were predominantly white British with a female majority; clonal diversity may be underestimated. Samples come after the peak T cell response, not at day 14.

CDR3 length: 14 amino acids. Per germline, CDR1 SGHTA and CDR2 FQGNSA. After removal of 4 bases from V and 5 bases from J, the junction contained 3 bases not matched to a gene. Here immunoSEQ multiplex PCR was the method, and the copy in TCRdb shows in-frame clones only, minus some. The sample holds fewer than 120,000 clones, 94% seen once. This clone showed up just a few times. Its antigen is unknown. The sample consisted of peripheral blood, taken 28 days after the second AZD1222 dose. The chain is built from TRBV7-2 and TRBJ1-5; 9 bases match TRBD1. The origin of this receptor is an adult who received the AZD1222 COVID-19 vaccine. The CDR3 here is CASSSGTGHQPQHF. In DNA form, the CDR3 reads TGTGCCAGCAGCTCCGGGACAGGGCATCAGCCCCAGCATTTT. The whole variable domain, remainder taken from reference TRBV7-2 and TRBJ1-5, is GAGVSQSPSNKVTEKGKDVELRCDPISGHTALYWYRQSLGQGLEFLIYFQGNSAPDKSGLPSDRFSAERTGGSVSTLTIQRTQQEDSAVYLCASSSGTGHQPQHFGDGTRLSIL.